One and the same sample provided the 12 T cell receptor beta chains below, sequenced in a study of blood T cell repertoires in COVID-19. The protocol was immunoSEQ multiplex PCR, while the TCRdb copy is restricted to in-frame clones and leaves out a portion. This sample has 90,000 to 100,000 clones, with around 90% found just once. The material sequenced was peripheral blood. Receptors were obtained from a man aged 55-75 years with COVID-19, enrolled during active disease.

The chain combines TRBV30 with TRBJ1-1; the D gene is possibly TRBD1 (5 bases). Deletions cut 2 bases from V and 1 base from J, with 11 bases between. The CDR3 extends over 14 amino acids. From germline, CDR1 is GTSNPN and CDR2 SVGIG (reference sequence). The CDR3 region has the DNA TGTGCCTGGAGTCCGGGACTTTCGAACACTGAAGCTTTCTTT. Amino acid sequence: CAWSPGLSNTEAFF.

The V gene is TRBV19, the J gene TRBJ1-5; D is ambiguous. CDR1 is LNHDA and CDR2 is SQIVND in the germline V gene (reference sequence). This CDR3 is 15 amino acids long. The V gene lost 1 base and the J gene lost 1 base, with 8 bases spanning the gap. For the CDR3, the DNA is TGTGCCAGTAGTATAGGTCCGGGGAGCAATCAGCCCCAGCATTTT. Protein product: CASSIGPGSNQPQHF.

J is TRBJ1-5 and V is TRBV28; D perhaps matches TRBD1 (6 bases). CDR1 and CDR2 from the germline V gene are MDHEN and SYDVKM. This CDR3 has 15 residues. With 6 bases removed from V and 1 base from J, the gap between germline ends came to 13 bases. In DNA, the CDR3 is TGTGCCAGCAGCACAGGGTCTTGGAGCAATCAGCCCCAGCATTTT. Translated: CASSTGSWSNQPQHF.

This chain links TRBV6-2 or TRBV6-3 with TRBJ2-6, with TRBD1 matching over 9 bases. Germline-derived CDR1 and CDR2 are MNHEY and SVGEGT. This CDR3 is 21 amino acids long. Trimming cost V 4 bases and J 1 base; bases outside gene matches: 17. The CDR3 DNA is TGTGCCAGCAGTTTGAGCTTGGGGGGACAGGGATTATCTTCTGGGGCCAACGTCCTGACTTTC. Translation gives CASSLSLGGQGLSSGANVLTF.

The CDR3 here is CASRDRDDSPLHF. The CDR3 DNA follows: TGCGCCAGTCGGGACAGGGATGATTCACCCCTCCACTTT. The chain joins TRBV4-1 to TRBJ1-6; 9 bases match TRBD1. V was clipped by 9 bases and J by 8 bases; unmatched bases: 5. The length of the CDR3 is 13 residues. Germline V gives CDR1 MGHRA, CDR2 YSYEKL.

This sequence joins TRBV19 and TRBJ2-7; 11 positions match TRBD2. The length of the CDR3 is 16 residues. Germline V gene data show CDR1 as LNHDA and CDR2 as SQIVND (reference sequence). J was trimmed by 1 base and V by 8 bases; bases with no gene match: 10. In DNA, the CDR3 is TGTGCCAGTGTACTAGCGGGAGTGCTTTTTTCCTACGAGCAGTACTTC. This encodes CASVLAGVLFSYEQYF. Together with reference TRBV19 and TRBJ2-7, the CDR3 gives the full variable domain: DGGITQSPKYLFRKEGQNVTLSCEQNLNHDAMYWYRQDPGQGLRLIYYSQIVNDFQKGDIAEGYSVSREKKESFPLTVTSAQKNPTAFYLCASVLAGVLFSYEQYFGPGTRLTVT.

The chain couples TRBV20-1 to TRBJ1-2; no definite D call. The CDR3 extends over 11 amino acids. V lost 5 bases and J lost 3, with 7 bases in between. From germline, CDR1 is DFQATT and CDR2 SNEGSKA (reference sequence). The CDR3 sequence: CSAPEDYGYTF. The CDR3 DNA reads as TGCAGTGCTCCAGAAGACTATGGCTACACCTTC.

This chain connects TRBV4-3 to TRBJ2-1; the D is unclear. Germline assignment: CDR1 LGHNA and CDR2 YSLEER. V lost 0 bases and J lost 6, with 21 bases in between. This CDR3 has 18 amino acids. CDR3 nucleotides: TGCGCCAGCAGCCAAGATGTCCTCGGAGTCTCCATTGGCAATGAGCAGTTCTTC. Translated, it gives CASSQDVLGVSIGNEQFF.

This clone was seen only a few times. V usage is TRBV18 and J usage is TRBJ1-2; weak D call: TRBD1 (6 bases). CDR1 is KGHSH and CDR2 is LQKENI in the germline V gene. The germline V and J ends were trimmed by 3 bases and 2 bases, with 10 bases remaining between them. This CDR3 contains 14 residues. CDR3 DNA: TGTGCCAGCTCACCGACCCAGGGGAACTATGGCTACACCTTC. The encoded protein is CASSPTQGNYGYTF.

In its sample, this clone was seen once. J is TRBJ2-5 and V is TRBV10-3; possible D gene TRBD2, 7 bases. Germline values: CDR1 ENHRY, CDR2 SYGVKD. The CDR3 length is 13 residues. Trimming removed 3 bases from V and 4 bases from J, with 9 bases in between. The CDR3 spells CAISDGGPETQYF. For the CDR3, the DNA is TGTGCCATCAGTGACGGGGGGCCAGAGACCCAGTACTTC.

This chain joins TRBV10-3 and TRBJ2-7, with 8 bases that match TRBD1. CDR3 length: 12 residues. V lost 5 bases to trimming and J lost 4 bases; unmatched junction nucleotides: 1. Germline CDR1 ENHRY, CDR2 SYGVKD. The chain's CDR3 is CAISRTGYEQYF. The CDR3 bases are TGTGCCATCAGTAGGACAGGGTACGAGCAGTACTTC.

V gene TRBV7-2 combines with J gene TRBJ2-5; D is perhaps TRBD2 (5 bases). CDR1 SGHTA and CDR2 FQGNSA come from the germline V gene. V lost 2 bases to trimming and J lost 5 bases, with 12 bases between them. The CDR3 consists of 14 residues. The CDR3 nucleotides are TGTGCCAGCAGCTTAAATCCAAAGCGGGAGACCCAGTACTTC. Residues: CASSLNPKRETQYF.